Described below is a single TCR beta chain sequence and its context. The data were taken from a study of PD-1 blockade in classical Hodgkin lymphoma. In every patient, relapse followed autologous stem cell transplantation, while exposure to brentuximab vedotin differed. Germline-derived CDR1 and CDR2 are LNHDA and SQIVND (reference sequence). The CDR3 has 15 residues. Trimming took 5 bases from V and 0 from J, leaving 13 bases between them. The data were produced by immunoSEQ multiplex PCR, yet TCRdb's version contains in-frame clones alone and is incomplete. The table has approximately 37,000 clones, about 77% seen once.

The sample here was peripheral blood mononuclear cells (PBMCs), taken at baseline. This chain joins TRBV19 and TRBJ1-1, with D perhaps TRBD1 (5 bases). This TCR came from a human donor with classical Hodgkin lymphoma. The CDR3 spells CASSVGRDLNTEAFF. CDR3 nucleotides: TGTGCCAGTAGTGTGGGCAGGGACTTGAACACTGAAGCTTTCTTT.